These 10 T cell receptor beta chains came from one sample sequenced in a study of radiotherapy plus CTLA-4 blockade in lung cancer. Sequencing was performed with immunoSEQ multiplex PCR; in TCRdb, only in-frame clones are kept and a portion is missing. The top ten hold about 9.1% of the sample, which has some 70,000 clones, 79% seen once. Material: peripheral blood, obtained from a patient treated with radiotherapy plus ipilimumab. The receptors stem from a human donor with non-small cell lung cancer who had a complete response to radiotherapy plus ipilimumab.

The V and J genes are TRBV5-1 and TRBJ1-4, with 10 bases identical to TRBD1. The V segment lost 4 bases and the J segment 0 bases; nucleotides outside the gene matches: 3. Germline assignment: CDR1 SGHRS and CDR2 YFSETQ. The CDR3 is 16 residues long. The CDR3 region has the DNA TGCGCCAGCAGCCCCGGACAGGGGGCAACTAATGAAAAACTGTTTTTT. It translates to CASSPGQGATNEKLFF.

This clone is classed as medium-sized. This chain joins TRBV7-9 and TRBJ1-2; tentative D call: TRBD1 (6 bases). CDR1 and CDR2 (germline): SEHNR, FQNEAQ (reference sequence). This CDR3 spans 12 amino acids. Trimming cost V 5 bases and J 7 bases, with 11 bases left between them. The CDR3 loop is CASSIVQGGYTF. Here the CDR3 DNA reads TGTGCCAGCAGCATCGTACAGGGTGGCTACACCTTC. The variable domain in full, completed from reference TRBV7-9 and TRBJ1-2, reads DTGVSQNPRHKITKRGQNVTFRCDPISEHNRLYWYRQTLGQGPEFLTYFQNEAQLEKSRLLSDRFSAERPKGSFSTLEIQRTEQGDSAMYLCASSIVQGGYTFGSGTRLTVV.

This clone occurred a few times. V and J are TRBV18 and TRBJ1-1; D is possibly TRBD1 (5 bases). The CDR3 consists of 13 residues. The V end was cut by 3 bases, the J end by 5 bases, with 10 bases between. The germline V gene encodes CDR1 KGHSH and CDR2 LQKENI. CDR3 amino acids: CASSPVGGTEAFF. Here the CDR3 DNA reads TGTGCCAGCTCACCGGTCGGGGGAACTGAAGCTTTCTTT.

This chain uses TRBV27 with TRBJ1-5; possibly TRBD1 for D (6 bases). Germline CDR1 and CDR2: MNHEY and SMNVEV (reference sequence). This CDR3 is built from 16 residues. The ends were cut back, 5 bases at V and 1 base at J, with 15 bases in the middle. The CDR3 protein is CASSPLQGWSNQPQHF. The CDR3 DNA is TGTGCCAGCAGTCCCCTACAGGGTTGGAGCAATCAGCCCCAGCATTTT.

The table lists this clone with a count of one. The V call is TRBV15, the J call TRBJ2-2; 8 bases map to TRBD2. The CDR3 is 18 amino acids. The V segment lost 5 bases and the J segment 1 base; nucleotides outside the gene matches: 12. The germline gives CDR1 LNHNV, CDR2 YYDKDF (reference sequence). For the CDR3, the DNA is TGTGCCACCAGCGCCCAGAGGGGGACTAGAAAGAACACCGGGGAGCTGTTTTTT. Translating gives CATSAQRGTRKNTGELFF.

The chain uses TRBV6-5 and TRBJ2-5; 10 bases are a match to TRBD1. Per the germline V gene, CDR1 is MNHEY and CDR2 is SVGAGI. V lost 5 bases, J lost 4 bases, and 4 bases stayed unmatched. CDR3 length: 14 amino acids. CDR3 loop: CASSTGTGAETQYF. The CDR3 region has the DNA TGTGCCAGCAGTACCGGGACAGGGGCAGAGACCCAGTACTTC.

Remarks on this clone: Other DNA sequences within the sample encode an identical CDR3. J is TRBJ1-5 and V is TRBV5-1; no clear D gene. The CDR3 length is 12 residues. V was pared by 0 bases and J by 6 bases, with 4 bases between. CDR1 is SGHRS, CDR2 YFSETQ, per germline. The CDR3 DNA follows: TGCGCCAGCAGCTTGGACGGTCAGCCCCAGCATTTT. This encodes CASSLDGQPQHF. The complete variable domain, with remaining parts taken from reference TRBV5-1 and TRBJ1-5, reads KAGVTQTPRYLIKTRGQQVTLSCSPISGHRSVSWYQQTPGQGLQFLFEYFSETQRNKGNFPGRFSGRQFSNSRSEMNVSTLELGDSALYLCASSLDGQPQHFGDGTRLSIL.

The table lists this clone with a few counts. V and J are TRBV5-1 and TRBJ2-1, with TRBD2 identical over 11 bases. The CDR3 is 16 amino acids. With V trimmed by 4 bases and J by 1 base, 4 bases remained unmatched. The germline V gene encodes CDR1 SGHRS and CDR2 YFSETQ. The CDR3 reads CASSLAGGFSYNEQFF. The CDR3 nucleotides are TGCGCCAGCAGCCTAGCGGGGGGATTTTCCTACAATGAGCAGTTCTTC. Complete variable domain (other parts from reference TRBV5-1 and TRBJ2-1): KAGVTQTPRYLIKTRGQQVTLSCSPISGHRSVSWYQQTPGQGLQFLFEYFSETQRNKGNFPGRFSGRQFSNSRSEMNVSTLELGDSALYLCASSLAGGFSYNEQFFGPGTRLTVL.

The chain uses TRBV5-1 and TRBJ2-5; D remains unclear. This CDR3 is 14 amino acids long. Trimming stripped 0 bases from V and 5 bases from J, with 11 bases between. Germline CDR1 SGHRS, CDR2 YFSETQ. The CDR3 spells CASSLAWGSETQYF. Here the CDR3 DNA reads TGCGCCAGCAGCTTGGCCTGGGGTTCGGAGACCCAGTACTTC.

The chain is built from TRBV11-3 and TRBJ2-1, with D possibly TRBD2 on 6 matching bases. The CDR3 consists of 13 residues. Germline values: CDR1 SGHNT, CDR2 YENEEA. V was clipped by 3 bases and J by 9 bases, with 12 bases between them. CDR3 DNA: TGTGCCAGCAGCTTCGACACCGGGGGTGAGCAGTTCTTC. The encoded protein is CASSFDTGGEQFF.